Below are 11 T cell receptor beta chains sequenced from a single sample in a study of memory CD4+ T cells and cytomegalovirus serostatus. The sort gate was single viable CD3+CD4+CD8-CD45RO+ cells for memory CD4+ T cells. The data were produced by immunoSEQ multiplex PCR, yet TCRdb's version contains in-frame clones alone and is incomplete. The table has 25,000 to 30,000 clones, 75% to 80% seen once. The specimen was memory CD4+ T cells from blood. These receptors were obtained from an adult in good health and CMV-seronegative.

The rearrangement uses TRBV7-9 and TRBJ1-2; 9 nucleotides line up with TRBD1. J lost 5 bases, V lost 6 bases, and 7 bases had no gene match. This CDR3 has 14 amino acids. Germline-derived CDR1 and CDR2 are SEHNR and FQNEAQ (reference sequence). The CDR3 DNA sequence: TGTGCCAGCAGGTGGACAGGGGAGGGTTATGGCTACACCTTC. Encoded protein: CASRWTGEGYGYTF.

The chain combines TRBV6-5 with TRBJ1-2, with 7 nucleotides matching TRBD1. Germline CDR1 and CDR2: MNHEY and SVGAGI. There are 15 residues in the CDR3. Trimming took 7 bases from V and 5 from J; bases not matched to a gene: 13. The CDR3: CASKLGQVESYGYTF. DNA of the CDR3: TGTGCCAGCAAGTTAGGACAGGTGGAGAGTTATGGCTACACCTTC.

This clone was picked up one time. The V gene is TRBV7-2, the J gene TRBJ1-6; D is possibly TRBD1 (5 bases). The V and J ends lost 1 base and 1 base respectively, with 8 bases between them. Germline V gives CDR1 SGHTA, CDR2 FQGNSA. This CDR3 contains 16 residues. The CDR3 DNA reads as TGTGCCAGCAGCTTAGAGTGGGGGTCCTATAATTCACCCCTCCACTTT. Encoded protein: CASSLEWGSYNSPLHF. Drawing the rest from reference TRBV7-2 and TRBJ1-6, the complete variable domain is GAGVSQSPSNKVTEKGKDVELRCDPISGHTALYWYRQSLGQGLEFLIYFQGNSAPDKSGLPSDRFSAERTGGSVSTLTIQRTQQEDSAVYLCASSLEWGSYNSPLHFGNGTRLTVT.

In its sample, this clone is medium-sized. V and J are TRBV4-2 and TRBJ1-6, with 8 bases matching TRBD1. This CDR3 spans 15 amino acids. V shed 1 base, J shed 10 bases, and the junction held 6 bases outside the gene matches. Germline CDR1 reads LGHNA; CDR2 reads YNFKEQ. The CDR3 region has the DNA TGTGCCAGCAGCCAAGGGACAGGGTTTGAGTCACCCCTCCACTTT. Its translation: CASSQGTGFESPLHF.

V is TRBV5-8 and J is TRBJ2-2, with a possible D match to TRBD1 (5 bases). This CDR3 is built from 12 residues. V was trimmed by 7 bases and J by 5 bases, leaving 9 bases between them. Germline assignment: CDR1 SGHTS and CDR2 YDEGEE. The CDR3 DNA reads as TGTGCCAGCCAGGGTCGGACCGGGGAGCTGTTTTTT. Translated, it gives CASQGRTGELFF.

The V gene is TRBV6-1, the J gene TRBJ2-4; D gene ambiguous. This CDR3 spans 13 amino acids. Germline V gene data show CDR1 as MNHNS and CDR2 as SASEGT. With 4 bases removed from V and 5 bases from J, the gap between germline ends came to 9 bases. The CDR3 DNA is TGTGCCAGCAGTGTAGGGTGGGAAAACATTCAGTACTTC. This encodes CASSVGWENIQYF.

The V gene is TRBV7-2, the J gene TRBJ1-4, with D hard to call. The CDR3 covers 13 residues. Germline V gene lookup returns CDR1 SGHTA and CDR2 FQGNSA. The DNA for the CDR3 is TGTGCTACGCCGGATCGGCCTCCAGAAAAACTGTTTTTT. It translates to CATPDRPPEKLFF.

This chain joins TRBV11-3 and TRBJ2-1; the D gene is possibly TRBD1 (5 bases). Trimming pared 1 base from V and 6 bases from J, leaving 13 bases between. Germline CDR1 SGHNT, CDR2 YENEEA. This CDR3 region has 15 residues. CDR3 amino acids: CASSLGPQGGNEQFF. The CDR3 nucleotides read TGTGCCAGCAGCTTAGGGCCCCAGGGTGGCAATGAGCAGTTCTTC.

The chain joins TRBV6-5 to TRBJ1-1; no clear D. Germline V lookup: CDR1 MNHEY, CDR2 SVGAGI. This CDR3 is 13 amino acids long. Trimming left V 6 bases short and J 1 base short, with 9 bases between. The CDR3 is CASRMVPNTEAFF. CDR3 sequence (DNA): TGTGCCAGCAGAATGGTCCCGAACACTGAAGCTTTCTTT.

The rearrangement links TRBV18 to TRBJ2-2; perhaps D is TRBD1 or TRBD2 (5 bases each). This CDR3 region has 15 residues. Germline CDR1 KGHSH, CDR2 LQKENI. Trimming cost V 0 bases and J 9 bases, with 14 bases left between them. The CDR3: CASSPPGTVDRELFF. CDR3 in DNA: TGTGCCAGCTCACCACCCGGGACCGTAGATAGGGAGCTGTTTTTT.

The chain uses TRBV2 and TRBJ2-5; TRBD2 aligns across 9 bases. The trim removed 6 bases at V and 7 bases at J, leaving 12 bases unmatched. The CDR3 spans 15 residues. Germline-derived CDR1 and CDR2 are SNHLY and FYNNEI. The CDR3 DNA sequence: TGTGCCAGCAGATTTGATATAGCGGGAGAGGTGACCCAGTACTTC. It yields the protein CASRFDIAGEVTQYF. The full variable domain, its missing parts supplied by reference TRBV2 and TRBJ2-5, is EPEVTQTPSHQVTQMGQEVILRCVPISNHLYFYWYRQILGQKVEFLVSFYNNEISEKSEIFDDQFSVERPDGSNFTLKIRSTKLEDSAMYFCASRFDIAGEVTQYFGPGTRLLVL.